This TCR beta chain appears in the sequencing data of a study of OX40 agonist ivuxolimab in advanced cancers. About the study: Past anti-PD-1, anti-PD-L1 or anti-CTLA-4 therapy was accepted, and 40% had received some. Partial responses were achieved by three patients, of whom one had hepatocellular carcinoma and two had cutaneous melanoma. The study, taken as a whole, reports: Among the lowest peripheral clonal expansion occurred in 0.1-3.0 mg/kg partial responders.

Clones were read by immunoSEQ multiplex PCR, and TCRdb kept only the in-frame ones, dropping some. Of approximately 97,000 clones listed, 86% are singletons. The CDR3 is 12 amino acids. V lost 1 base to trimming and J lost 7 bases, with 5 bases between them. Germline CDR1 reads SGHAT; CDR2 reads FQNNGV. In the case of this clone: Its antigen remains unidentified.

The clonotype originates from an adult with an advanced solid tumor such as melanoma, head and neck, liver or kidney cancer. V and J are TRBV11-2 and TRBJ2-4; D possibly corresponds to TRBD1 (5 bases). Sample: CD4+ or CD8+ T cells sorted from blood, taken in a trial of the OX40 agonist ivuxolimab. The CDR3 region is CASSLGGNIQYF. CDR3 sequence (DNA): TGTGCCAGCAGCTTAGGGGGCAACATTCAGTACTTC.